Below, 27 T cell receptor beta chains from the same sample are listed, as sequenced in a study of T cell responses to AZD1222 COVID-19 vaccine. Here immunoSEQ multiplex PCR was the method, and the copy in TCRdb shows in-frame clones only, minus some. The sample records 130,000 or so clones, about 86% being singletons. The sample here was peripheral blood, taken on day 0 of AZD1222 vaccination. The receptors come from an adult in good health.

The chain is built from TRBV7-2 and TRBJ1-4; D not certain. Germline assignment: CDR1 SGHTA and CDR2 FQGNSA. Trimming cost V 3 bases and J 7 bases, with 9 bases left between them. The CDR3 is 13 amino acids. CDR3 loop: CASSLINGEKLFF. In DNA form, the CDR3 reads TGTGCCAGCAGCTTGATAAACGGTGAAAAACTGTTTTTT.

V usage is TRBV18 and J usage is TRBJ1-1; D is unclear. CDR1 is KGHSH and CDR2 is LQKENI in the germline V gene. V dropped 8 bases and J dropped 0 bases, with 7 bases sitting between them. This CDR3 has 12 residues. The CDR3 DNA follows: TGTGCCAGCAGGGCCCTGAACACTGAAGCTTTCTTT. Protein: CASRALNTEAFF.

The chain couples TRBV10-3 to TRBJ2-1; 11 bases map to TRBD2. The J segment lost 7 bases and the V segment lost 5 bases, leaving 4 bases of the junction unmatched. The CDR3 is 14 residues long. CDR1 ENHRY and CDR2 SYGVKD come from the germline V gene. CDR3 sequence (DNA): TGTGCCATCAGTACTAGCGGGAGTGGAAATGAGCAGTTCTTC. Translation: CAISTSGSGNEQFF.

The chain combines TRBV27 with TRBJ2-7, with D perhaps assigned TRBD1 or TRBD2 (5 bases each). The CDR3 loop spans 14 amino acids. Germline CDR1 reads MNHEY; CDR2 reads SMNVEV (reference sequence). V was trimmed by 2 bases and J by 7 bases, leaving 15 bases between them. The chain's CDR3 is CASSLVGVGREQYF. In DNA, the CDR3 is TGTGCCAGCAGTTTAGTAGGGGTAGGGAGAGAGCAGTACTTC.

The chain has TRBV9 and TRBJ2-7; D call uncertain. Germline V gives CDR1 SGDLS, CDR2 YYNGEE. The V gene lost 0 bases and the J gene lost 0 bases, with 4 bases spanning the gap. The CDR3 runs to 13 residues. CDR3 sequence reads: CASSVGDSYEQYF. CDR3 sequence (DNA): TGTGCCAGCAGCGTAGGGGACTCCTACGAGCAGTACTTC.

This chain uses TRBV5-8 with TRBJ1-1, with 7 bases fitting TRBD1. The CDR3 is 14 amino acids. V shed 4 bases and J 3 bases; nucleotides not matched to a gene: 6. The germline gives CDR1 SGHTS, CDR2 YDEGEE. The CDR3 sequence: CASSPGQYDTEAFF. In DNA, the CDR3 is TGTGCCAGCAGCCCGGGACAGTACGACACTGAAGCTTTCTTT.

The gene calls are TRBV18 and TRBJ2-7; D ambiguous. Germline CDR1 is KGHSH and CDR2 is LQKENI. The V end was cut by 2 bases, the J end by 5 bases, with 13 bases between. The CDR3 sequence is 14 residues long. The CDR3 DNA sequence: TGTGCCAGCTCACCAGGGGTTCCCGTCGACGAGCAGTACTTC. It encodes CASSPGVPVDEQYF.

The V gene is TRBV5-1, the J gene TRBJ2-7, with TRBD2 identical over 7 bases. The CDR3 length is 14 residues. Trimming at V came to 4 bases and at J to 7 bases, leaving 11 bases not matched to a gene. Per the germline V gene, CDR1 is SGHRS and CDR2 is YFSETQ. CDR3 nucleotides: TGCGCCAGCAGCCTGTCACTAGCGTCGGGGGAGCAGTACTTC. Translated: CASSLSLASGEQYF.

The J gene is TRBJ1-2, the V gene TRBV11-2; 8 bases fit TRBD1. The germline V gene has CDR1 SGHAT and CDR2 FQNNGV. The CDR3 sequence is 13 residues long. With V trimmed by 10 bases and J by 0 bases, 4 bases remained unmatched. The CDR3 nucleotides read TGTGCCACCAAGACAGGGGCTAACTATGGCTACACCTTC. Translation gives CATKTGANYGYTF.

DNA for the CDR3: TGCAGTGCTAGTTACCTCGGGACTAGCGGGAACAATGAGCAGTTCTTC. The encoded protein is CSASYLGTSGNNEQFF. The V call is TRBV20-1, the J call TRBJ2-1, with 13 bases matching TRBD2. Unmatched junction bases numbered 7, after V lost 3 bases and J lost 5 bases. The CDR3 totals 16 residues. CDR1 is DFQATT, CDR2 SNEGSKA, per germline (reference sequence).

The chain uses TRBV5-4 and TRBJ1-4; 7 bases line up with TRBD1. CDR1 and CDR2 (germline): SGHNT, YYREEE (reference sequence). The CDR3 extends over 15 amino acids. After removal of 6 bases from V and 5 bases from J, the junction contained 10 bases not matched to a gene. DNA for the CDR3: TGTGCCAGCACCTACTACGGGACAGCGAATGAAAAACTGTTTTTT. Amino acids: CASTYYGTANEKLFF. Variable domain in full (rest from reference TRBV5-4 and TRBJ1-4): ETGVTQSPTHLIKTRGQQVTLRCSSQSGHNTVSWYQQALGQGPQFIFQYYREEENGRGNFPPRFSGLQFPNYSSELNVNALELDDSALYLCASTYYGTANEKLFFGSGTQLSVL.

The CDR3 bases are TGTGCCAGCAGCGAAGACAGGTATTCACCCCTCCACTTT. Protein sequence: CASSEDRYSPLHF. The chain has TRBV7-3 and TRBJ1-6; a weak D match, TRBD1 (6 bases). Germline CDR1 is SGHTA and CDR2 is FQGTGA. Trimming cost V 5 bases and J 8 bases, with 10 bases left between them. The CDR3 totals 13 residues.

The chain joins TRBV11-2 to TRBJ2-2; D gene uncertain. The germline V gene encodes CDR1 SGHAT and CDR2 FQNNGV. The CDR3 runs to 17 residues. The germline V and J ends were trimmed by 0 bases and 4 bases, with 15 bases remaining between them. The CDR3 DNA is TGTGCCAGCAGCTTAGACGTGAGCAGGCGAAGCACCGGGGAGCTGTTTTTT. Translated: CASSLDVSRRSTGELFF.

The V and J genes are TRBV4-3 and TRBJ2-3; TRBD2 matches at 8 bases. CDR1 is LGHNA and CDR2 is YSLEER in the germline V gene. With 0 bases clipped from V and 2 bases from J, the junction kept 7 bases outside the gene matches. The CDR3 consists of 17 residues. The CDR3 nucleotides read TGCGCCAGCAGCCAAGATAAGGCGGGGGGACCCACAGATACGCAGTATTTT. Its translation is CASSQDKAGGPTDTQYF.

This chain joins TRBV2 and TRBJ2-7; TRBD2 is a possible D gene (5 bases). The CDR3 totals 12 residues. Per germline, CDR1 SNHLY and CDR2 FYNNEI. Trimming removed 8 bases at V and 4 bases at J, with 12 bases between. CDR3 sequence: CASLTPGYEQYF. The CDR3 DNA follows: TGTGCCAGCCTTACCCCGGGGTACGAGCAGTACTTC.

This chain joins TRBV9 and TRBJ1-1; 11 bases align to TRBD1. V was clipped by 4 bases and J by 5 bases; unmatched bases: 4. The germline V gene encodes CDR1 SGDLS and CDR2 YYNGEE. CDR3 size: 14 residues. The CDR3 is CASSFGTGGTEAFF. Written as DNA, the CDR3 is TGTGCCAGCAGCTTTGGGACAGGGGGTACTGAAGCTTTCTTT.

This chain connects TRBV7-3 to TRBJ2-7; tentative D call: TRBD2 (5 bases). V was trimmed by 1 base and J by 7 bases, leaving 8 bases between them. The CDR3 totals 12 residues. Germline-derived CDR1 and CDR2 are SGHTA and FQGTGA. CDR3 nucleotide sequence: TGTGCCAGCAGCTTAAACGGCGGGGAGCAGTACTTC. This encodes CASSLNGGEQYF.

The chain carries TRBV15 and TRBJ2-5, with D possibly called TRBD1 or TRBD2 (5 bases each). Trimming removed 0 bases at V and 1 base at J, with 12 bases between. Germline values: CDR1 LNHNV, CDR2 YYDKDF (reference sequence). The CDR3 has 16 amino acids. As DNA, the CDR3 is TGTGCCACCAGCAGAGATTTTATCGGGACCCAAGAGACCCAGTACTTC. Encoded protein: CATSRDFIGTQETQYF.

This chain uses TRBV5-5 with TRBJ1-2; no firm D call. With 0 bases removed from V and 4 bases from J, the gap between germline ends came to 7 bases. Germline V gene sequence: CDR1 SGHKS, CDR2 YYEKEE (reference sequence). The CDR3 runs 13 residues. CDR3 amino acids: CASSLGGGYGYTF. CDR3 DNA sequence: TGTGCCAGCAGCTTGGGTGGTGGCTATGGCTACACCTTC.

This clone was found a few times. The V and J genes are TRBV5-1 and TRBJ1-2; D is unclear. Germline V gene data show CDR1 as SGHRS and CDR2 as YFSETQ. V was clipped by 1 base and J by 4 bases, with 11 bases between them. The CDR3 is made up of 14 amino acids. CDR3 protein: CASSLFGNFYGYTF. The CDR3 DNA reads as TGCGCCAGCAGCTTGTTTGGCAACTTCTATGGCTACACCTTC.

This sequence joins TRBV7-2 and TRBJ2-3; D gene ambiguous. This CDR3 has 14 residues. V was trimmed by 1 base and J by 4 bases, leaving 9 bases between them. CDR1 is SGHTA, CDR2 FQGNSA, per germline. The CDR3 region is CASSLVTHADTQYF. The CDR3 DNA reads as TGTGCCAGCAGCTTAGTTACCCACGCAGATACGCAGTATTTT.

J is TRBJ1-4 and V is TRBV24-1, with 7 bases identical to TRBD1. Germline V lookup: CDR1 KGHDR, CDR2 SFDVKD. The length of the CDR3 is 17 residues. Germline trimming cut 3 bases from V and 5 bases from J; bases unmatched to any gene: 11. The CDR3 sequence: CATSDGGPGQPNEKLFF. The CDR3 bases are TGTGCCACCAGTGATGGGGGACCGGGACAGCCAAATGAAAAACTGTTTTTT.

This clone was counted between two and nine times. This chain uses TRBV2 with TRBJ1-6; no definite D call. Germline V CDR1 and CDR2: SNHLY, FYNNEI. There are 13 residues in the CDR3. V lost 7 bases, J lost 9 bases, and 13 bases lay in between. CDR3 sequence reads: CASKVIDGSPLHF. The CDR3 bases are TGTGCCAGCAAGGTTATTGATGGTTCACCCCTCCACTTT.

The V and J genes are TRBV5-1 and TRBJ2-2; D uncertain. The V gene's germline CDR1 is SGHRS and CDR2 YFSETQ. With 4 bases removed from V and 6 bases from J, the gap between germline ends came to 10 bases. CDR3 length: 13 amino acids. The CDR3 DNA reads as TGCGCCAGCAGCCTCATGGTCTCCGGGGAGCTGTTTTTT. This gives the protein CASSLMVSGELFF.

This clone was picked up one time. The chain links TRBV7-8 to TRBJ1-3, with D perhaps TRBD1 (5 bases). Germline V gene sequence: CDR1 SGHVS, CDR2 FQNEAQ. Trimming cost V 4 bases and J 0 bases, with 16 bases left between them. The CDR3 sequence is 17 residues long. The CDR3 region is CASSSVSGLGSGNTIYF. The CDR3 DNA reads TGTGCCAGCAGCTCGGTGTCAGGGTTAGGCTCTGGAAACACCATATATTTT.

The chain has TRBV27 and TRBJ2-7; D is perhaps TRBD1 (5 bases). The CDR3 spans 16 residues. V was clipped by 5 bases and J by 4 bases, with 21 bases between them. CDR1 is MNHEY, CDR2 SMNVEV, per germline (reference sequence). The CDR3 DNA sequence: TGTGCCAGCAGTCCACCCCCCAGACAGACCAAATACGAGCAGTACTTC. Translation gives CASSPPPRQTKYEQYF.

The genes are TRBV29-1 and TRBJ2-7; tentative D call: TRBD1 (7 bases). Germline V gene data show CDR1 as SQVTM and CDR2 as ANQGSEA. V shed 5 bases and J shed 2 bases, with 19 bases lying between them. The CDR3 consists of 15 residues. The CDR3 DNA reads TGCAGCGTTACCACGGCGGGGACAGCAACCTACGAGCAGTACTTC. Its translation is CSVTTAGTATYEQYF.